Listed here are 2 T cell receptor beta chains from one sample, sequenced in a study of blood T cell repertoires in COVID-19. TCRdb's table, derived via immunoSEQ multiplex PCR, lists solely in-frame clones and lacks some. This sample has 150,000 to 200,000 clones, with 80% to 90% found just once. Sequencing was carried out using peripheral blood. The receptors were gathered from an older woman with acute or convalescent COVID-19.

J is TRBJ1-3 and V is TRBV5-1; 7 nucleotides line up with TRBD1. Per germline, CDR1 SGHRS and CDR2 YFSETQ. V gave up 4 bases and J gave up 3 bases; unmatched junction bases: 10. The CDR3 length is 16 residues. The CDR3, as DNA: TGCGCCAGCAGCCTCGGAACAGGGGTGGGTGGAAACACCATATATTTT. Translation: CASSLGTGVGGNTIYF. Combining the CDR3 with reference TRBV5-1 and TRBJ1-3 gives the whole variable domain KAGVTQTPRYLIKTRGQQVTLSCSPISGHRSVSWYQQTPGQGLQFLFEYFSETQRNKGNFPGRFSGRQFSNSRSEMNVSTLELGDSALYLCASSLGTGVGGNTIYFGEGSWLTVV.

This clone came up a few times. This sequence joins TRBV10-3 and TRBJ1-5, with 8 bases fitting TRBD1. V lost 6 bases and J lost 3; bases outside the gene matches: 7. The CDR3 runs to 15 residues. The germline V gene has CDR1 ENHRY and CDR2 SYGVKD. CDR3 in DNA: TGTGCCATCAGAGGGACAGGCATCCCCAATCAGCCCCAGCATTTT. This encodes CAIRGTGIPNQPQHF.